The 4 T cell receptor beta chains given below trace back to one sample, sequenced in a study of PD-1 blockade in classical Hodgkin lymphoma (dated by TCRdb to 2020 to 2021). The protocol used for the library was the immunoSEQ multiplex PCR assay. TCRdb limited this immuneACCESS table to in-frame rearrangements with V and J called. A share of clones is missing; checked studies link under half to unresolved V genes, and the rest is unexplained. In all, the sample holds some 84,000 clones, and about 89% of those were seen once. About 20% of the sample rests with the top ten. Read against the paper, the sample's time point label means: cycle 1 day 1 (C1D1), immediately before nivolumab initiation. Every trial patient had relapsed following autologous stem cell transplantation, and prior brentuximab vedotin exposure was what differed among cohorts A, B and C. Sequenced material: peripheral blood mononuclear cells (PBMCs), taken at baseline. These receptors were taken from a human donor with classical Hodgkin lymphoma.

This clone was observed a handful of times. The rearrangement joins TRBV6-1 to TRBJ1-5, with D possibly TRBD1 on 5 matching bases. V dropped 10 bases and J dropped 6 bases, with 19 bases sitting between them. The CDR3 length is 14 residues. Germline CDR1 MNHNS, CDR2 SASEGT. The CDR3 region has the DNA TGTGCCACCAAACAGGTCGCGGCGCTTCAGCCCCAGCATTTT. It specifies CATKQVAALQPQHF.

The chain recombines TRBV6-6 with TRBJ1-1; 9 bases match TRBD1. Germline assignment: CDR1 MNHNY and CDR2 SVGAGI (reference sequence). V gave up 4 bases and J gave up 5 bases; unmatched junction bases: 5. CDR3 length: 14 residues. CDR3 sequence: CASSSGTGRTEAFF. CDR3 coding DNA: TGTGCCAGCAGTTCCGGGACAGGGAGGACTGAAGCTTTCTTT.

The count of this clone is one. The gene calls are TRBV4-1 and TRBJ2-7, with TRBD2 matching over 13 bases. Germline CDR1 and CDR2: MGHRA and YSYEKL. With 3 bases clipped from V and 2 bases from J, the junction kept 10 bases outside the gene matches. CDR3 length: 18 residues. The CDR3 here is CASSQGQQTSGRTYEQYF. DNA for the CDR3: TGCGCCAGCAGCCAGGGACAACAGACTAGCGGGAGGACCTACGAGCAGTACTTC.

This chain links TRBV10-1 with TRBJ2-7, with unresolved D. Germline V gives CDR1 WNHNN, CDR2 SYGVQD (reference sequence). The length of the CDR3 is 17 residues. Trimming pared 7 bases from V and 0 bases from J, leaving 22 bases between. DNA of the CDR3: TGCGCCAGCATTCCCCCTAACCTAAAACATTACTCCTACGAGCAGTACTTC. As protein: CASIPPNLKHYSYEQYF.